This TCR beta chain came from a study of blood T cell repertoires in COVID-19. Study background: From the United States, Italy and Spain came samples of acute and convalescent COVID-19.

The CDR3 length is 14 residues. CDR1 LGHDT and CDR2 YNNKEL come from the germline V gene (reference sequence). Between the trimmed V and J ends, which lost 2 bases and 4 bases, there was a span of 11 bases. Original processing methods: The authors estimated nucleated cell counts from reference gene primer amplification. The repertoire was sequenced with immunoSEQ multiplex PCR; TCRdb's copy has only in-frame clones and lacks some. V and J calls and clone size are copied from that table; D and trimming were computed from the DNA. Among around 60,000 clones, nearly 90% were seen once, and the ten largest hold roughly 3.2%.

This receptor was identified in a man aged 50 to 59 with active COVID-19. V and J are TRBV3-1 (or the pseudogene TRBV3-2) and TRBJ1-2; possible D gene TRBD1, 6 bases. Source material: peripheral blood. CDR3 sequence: CASSQLRGGYGYTF. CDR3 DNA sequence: TGTGCCAGCAGCCAACTCAGGGGTGGCTATGGCTACACCTTC.